This TCR beta chain is drawn from a study of shared clonotypes between healthy human individuals. Turning to the study itself: CD4 naive cells filled three plates per donor, CD4 memory three, CD8 naive two and CD8 memory one.

Comment on this clone: The sample contains more than one DNA sequence encoding this CDR3.

Trimming at V came to 8 bases and at J to 4 bases, leaving 5 bases not matched to a gene. CDR3 size: 14 residues. Germline CDR1 LNHDA, CDR2 SQIVND (reference sequence). Using immunoSEQ multiplex PCR, the repertoire was profiled, and TCRdb retains in-frame clones only, with some absent. The data show roughly 2 million clones, over 85% seen once. The J gene is TRBJ2-2, the V gene TRBV19, with 9 positions matching TRBD1. The sample consisted of naive CD4+ T cells sorted from blood. Indicated subset: CD45RA+ positively selected. The sequence came from a man between 18 and 35 years old in good health. The CDR3 bases are TGTGCCAGTGGGCCGGGACAGGGCACCGGGGAGCTGTTTTTT. Protein product: CASGPGQGTGELFF.